These 27 T cell receptor beta chains were sequenced from one sample in a study of circulating and synovial CD4+ cells in juvenile arthritis. This table comes from immunoSEQ multiplex PCR, and its TCRdb copy is limited to in-frame clones, with some not included. The data show around 30,000 clones, roughly 96% seen once. The specimen was CD4+ T cells from blood. The receptors derive from a human donor with juvenile idiopathic arthritis.

The chain employs TRBV5-8 and TRBJ2-1; D possibly corresponds to TRBD1 (6 bases). The germline V gene encodes CDR1 SGHTS and CDR2 YDEGEE. The V gene lost 1 base and the J gene lost 0 bases, with 20 bases spanning the gap. The CDR3 covers 19 residues. The DNA of the CDR3 is TGTGCCAGCAGCTTGTGGCAGGGGCCTACCCTAAGCTCCTACAATGAGCAGTTCTTC. This encodes CASSLWQGPTLSSYNEQFF.

V gene TRBV6-1 combines with J gene TRBJ1-5; possible D gene TRBD1, 6 bases. Trimming removed 7 bases at V and 0 bases at J, with 13 bases between. CDR1 and CDR2 from the germline V gene are MNHNS and SASEGT. The CDR3 has 15 amino acids. This CDR3 is CASNSGQYSNQPQHF. The DNA of the CDR3 is TGTGCCAGCAACTCCGGACAGTATAGCAATCAGCCCCAGCATTTT.

This clone was seen just once. V and J are TRBV18 and TRBJ1-1; 11 positions match TRBD1. The CDR3 is made up of 17 amino acids. In germline, CDR1 is KGHSH, CDR2 LQKENI. Losses at the gene ends were 2 bases for V and 10 bases for J; bases not matched to a gene: 15. The CDR3 DNA is TGTGCCAGCTCACCAAGGGTGAAGGGACAGGGGGAATATAGAGCTTTCTTT. This codes for CASSPRVKGQGEYRAFF.

The chain joins TRBV7-9 to TRBJ1-1, with D perhaps TRBD1 (5 bases). CDR3 length: 15 amino acids. Germline CDR1 SEHNR, CDR2 FQNEAQ (reference sequence). The V end was cut by 0 bases, the J end by 4 bases, with 12 bases between. CDR3 amino acids: CASSLAGGGGTEAFF. CDR3 DNA: TGTGCCAGCAGCTTAGCGGGGGGAGGCGGCACTGAAGCTTTCTTT.

This chain connects TRBV4-1 to TRBJ2-3, with TRBD2 identical over 11 bases. This CDR3 spans 19 amino acids. Germline V gene data show CDR1 as MGHRA and CDR2 as YSYEKL. V was clipped by 4 bases and J by 6 bases; unmatched bases: 18. CDR3 region: CASSLTSGGPNRGSDTQYF. CDR3 bases: TGCGCCAGCAGCCTCACTAGCGGGGGACCCAACCGCGGGTCCGATACGCAGTATTTT.

This chain uses TRBV7-6 with TRBJ1-4; a possible D gene is TRBD1 (6 bases). The CDR3 extends over 18 amino acids. Germline CDR1 reads SGHVS; CDR2 reads FNYEAQ. Between the trimmed V and J ends, which lost 5 bases and 4 bases, there was a span of 23 bases. CDR3 nucleotide sequence: TGTGCCAGCAGCAGCCACGGGGGGGGGCGCGTAGATAATGAAAAACTGTTTTTT. Translated, it gives CASSSHGGGRVDNEKLFF.

This clone was recorded once. This chain links TRBV6-5 with TRBJ2-2; no clear D gene. This CDR3 comprises 12 residues. Germline V lookup: CDR1 MNHEY, CDR2 SVGAGI. Trimming shortened V by 6 bases and J by 5 bases, and 7 bases separated the two germline ends. The chain's CDR3 is CASRVLTGELFF. CDR3 sequence (DNA): TGTGCCAGCAGGGTCCTAACCGGGGAGCTGTTTTTT.

V and J are TRBV6-1 and TRBJ2-3; 12 nucleotides agree with TRBD2. Germline V CDR1 and CDR2: MNHNS, SASEGT. V dropped 4 bases and J dropped 6; count of bases not matched to a gene: 14. The CDR3 contains 18 residues. The DNA of the CDR3 is TGTGCCAGCAGTGTACGGCTAGCGGGAGGGCCTGGGACGGATACGCAGTATTTT. Amino acids: CASSVRLAGGPGTDTQYF.

The chain joins TRBV29-1 to TRBJ2-5; TRBD2 might be the D (6 bases). Germline CDR1 reads SQVTM; CDR2 reads ANQGSEA. This CDR3 spans 17 amino acids. The CDR3 region is CSAPGTFRDGIQETQYF. DNA of the CDR3: TGCAGTGCCCCCGGGACTTTCCGCGACGGGATCCAAGAGACCCAGTACTTC.

The rearrangement joins TRBV6-5 to TRBJ2-1; 15 bases align to TRBD2. Germline-derived CDR1 and CDR2 are MNHEY and SVGAGI. V trimming: 2 bases; J trimming: 9 bases; junction bases outside the gene matches: 5. CDR3 length: 16 residues. The CDR3: CASSYPGTSGRTEQFF. The DNA for the CDR3 is TGTGCCAGCAGTTACCCAGGGACTAGCGGGAGGACTGAGCAGTTCTTC.

The chain couples TRBV4-2 to TRBJ2-5; TRBD2 matches at 7 bases. CDR3 length: 16 amino acids. J gave up 1 base and V 0 bases, and 5 bases lay outside the gene matches. Germline lookup yields CDR1 LGHNA and CDR2 YNFKEQ. CDR3 region: CASSQEASGVQETQYF. In nucleotides, the CDR3 is TGTGCCAGCAGCCAAGAGGCCAGCGGGGTCCAAGAGACCCAGTACTTC.

The chain uses TRBV28 and TRBJ2-3; 15 nucleotides agree with TRBD2. Germline V gene data show CDR1 as MDHEN and CDR2 as SYDVKM. V shed 6 bases, J shed 4 bases, and the junction held 14 bases outside the gene matches. The CDR3 sequence is 19 residues long. In nucleotides, the CDR3 is TGTGCCAGCAGCACTGGACTAGCGGGAGGGCCTTCAACGTCAGATACGCAGTATTTT. It yields the protein CASSTGLAGGPSTSDTQYF.

V usage is TRBV5-4 and J usage is TRBJ2-7; D perhaps matches TRBD1 (5 bases). CDR1 and CDR2 (germline): SGHNT, YYREEE (reference sequence). The CDR3 has 13 amino acids. V lost 3 bases to trimming and J lost 7 bases, with 14 bases between them. The CDR3 DNA sequence: TGTGCCAGCAGCTGGGGCGTCGTGGGGGAGCAGTACTTC. Protein: CASSWGVVGEQYF. The variable domain in full, with the rest retrieved from reference TRBV5-4 and TRBJ2-7, is ETGVTQSPTHLIKTRGQQVTLRCSSQSGHNTVSWYQQALGQGPQFIFQYYREEENGRGNFPPRFSGLQFPNYSSELNVNALELDDSALYLCASSWGVVGEQYFGPGTRLTVT.

The gene calls are TRBV2 and TRBJ2-7; TRBD2 matches at 8 bases. CDR3 length: 15 amino acids. The junction had 8 bases not matched to a gene; V was cut back by 5 bases and J by 2 bases. Per the germline V gene, CDR1 is SNHLY and CDR2 is FYNNEI. CDR3 amino acids: CASSYAGGRTYEQYF. The DNA of the CDR3 is TGTGCCAGCAGTTATGCGGGGGGCCGAACCTACGAGCAGTACTTC. Full variable domain (remainder filled in from reference TRBV2 and TRBJ2-7): EPEVTQTPSHQVTQMGQEVILRCVPISNHLYFYWYRQILGQKVEFLVSFYNNEISEKSEIFDDQFSVERPDGSNFTLKIRSTKLEDSAMYFCASSYAGGRTYEQYFGPGTRLTVT.

V gene TRBV5-4 combines with J gene TRBJ2-7; D is perhaps TRBD2 (6 bases). V was pared by 3 bases and J by 3 bases, with 10 bases between. The CDR3 loop spans 13 amino acids. Germline V gene lookup returns CDR1 SGHNT and CDR2 YYREEE (reference sequence). The CDR3 DNA reads as TGTGCCAGCAGCTGGACCGGGAGCTACGAGCAGTACTTC. This encodes CASSWTGSYEQYF.

This sequence joins TRBV5-1 and TRBJ2-1; TRBD2 might be the D (6 bases). From germline, CDR1 is SGHRS and CDR2 YFSETQ. The V and J ends lost 3 bases and 8 bases respectively, with 18 bases between them. This CDR3 is built from 15 residues. The CDR3 bases are TGCGCCAGCAGCTACGGCTGGCGGGGAGGAGATGAGCAGTTCTTC. Protein product: CASSYGWRGGDEQFF. Looking up the rest from reference TRBV5-1 and TRBJ2-1 gives the full variable domain: KAGVTQTPRYLIKTRGQQVTLSCSPISGHRSVSWYQQTPGQGLQFLFEYFSETQRNKGNFPGRFSGRQFSNSRSEMNVSTLELGDSALYLCASSYGWRGGDEQFFGPGTRLTVL.

The chain has TRBV10-3 and TRBJ2-7, with 8 positions matching TRBD2. This CDR3 has 13 residues. Germline V gene data show CDR1 as ENHRY and CDR2 as SYGVKD. The J segment lost 6 bases and the V segment lost 9 bases, leaving 10 bases of the junction unmatched. The CDR3 nucleotides read TGTGCCATGACTAGCGTTTCCACCCGCGAGCAGTACTTC. It is translated as CAMTSVSTREQYF.

This clone was observed a few times. The rearrangement joins TRBV19 to TRBJ1-1; the D gene is possibly TRBD1 (6 bases). The germline V gene encodes CDR1 LNHDA and CDR2 SQIVND (reference sequence). This CDR3 has 13 residues. V was clipped by 4 bases and J by 6 bases, with 12 bases between them. The CDR3 nucleotides are TGTGCCAGTAGTAGAGACAGGTTCGCTGAAGCTTTCTTT. Encoded protein: CASSRDRFAEAFF.

Only a few counts were recorded for this clone. V is TRBV6-1 and J is TRBJ1-5; 7 bases agree with TRBD1. CDR1 MNHNS and CDR2 SASEGT come from the germline V gene. The CDR3 runs to 15 residues. The ends lost 3 bases at V and 8 bases at J; junction bases unmatched: 10. DNA of the CDR3: TGTGCCAGCAGTGACCGGGACAGTAATACCGAGCCCCAGCATTTT. This gives the protein CASSDRDSNTEPQHF.

V is TRBV18 and J is TRBJ2-3; tentatively, D is TRBD1 (5 bases). Trimming took off 0 bases at V and 3 bases at J, with 10 bases between the two ends. The CDR3 length is 15 residues. Germline V gives CDR1 KGHSH, CDR2 LQKENI. CDR3 nucleotides: TGTGCCAGCTCACCACCCCAGGGATATACAGATACGCAGTATTTT. The encoded protein is CASSPPQGYTDTQYF.

As concerns this clone: The sample carries other DNA sequences with the same CDR3. This chain connects TRBV19 to TRBJ2-5; 7 nucleotides line up with TRBD1. V gave up 8 bases and J gave up 2 bases; unmatched junction bases: 5. CDR1 is LNHDA, CDR2 SQIVND, per germline (reference sequence). There are 13 residues in the CDR3. In nucleotides, the CDR3 is TGTGCCAGTTCCCCGGGACAGCAAGAGACCCAGTACTTC. It is translated as CASSPGQQETQYF.

The rearrangement joins TRBV5-4 to TRBJ2-2; D gene uncertain. The CDR3 runs to 12 residues. Germline values: CDR1 SGHNT, CDR2 YYREEE (reference sequence). V was clipped by 1 base and J by 8 bases, with 6 bases between them. CDR3 DNA: TGTGCCAGCAGCTTGTTCAGGGGGGAGCTGTTTTTT. It codes for CASSLFRGELFF.

The rearrangement uses TRBV6-1 and TRBJ2-7; 10 bases are shared with TRBD2. Per germline, CDR1 MNHNS and CDR2 SASEGT. V was pared by 7 bases and J by 7 bases, with 7 bases of the junction left unmatched. The CDR3 loop spans 13 amino acids. The CDR3 spells CASMLAGAEEQYF. The CDR3, as DNA: TGTGCCAGCATGCTAGCGGGAGCCGAAGAGCAGTACTTC.

This clone was observed a single time. The chain combines TRBV11-2 with TRBJ2-2, with a tentative D call TRBD2 (5 bases). The CDR3 is 16 amino acids. Trimming took 3 bases from V and 1 from J, leaving 12 bases between them. Germline assignment: CDR1 SGHAT and CDR2 FQNNGV. This chain's CDR3 is CASSLEYRGNTGELFF. DNA for the CDR3: TGTGCCAGCAGCTTGGAGTATCGGGGGAACACCGGGGAGCTGTTTTTT.

The chain joins TRBV9 to TRBJ2-3; 11 nucleotides agree with TRBD2. With V trimmed by 2 bases and J by 6 bases, 2 bases remained unmatched. Germline loops: CDR1 SGDLS, CDR2 YYNGEE. This CDR3 is built from 14 residues. CDR3 amino acids: CASSVRLAGDTQYF. In DNA, the CDR3 is TGTGCCAGCAGCGTCCGACTAGCGGGGGATACGCAGTATTTT.

The chain employs TRBV5-6 and TRBJ1-5, with D perhaps TRBD1 (6 bases). The CDR3 spans 18 residues. The germline gives CDR1 SGHDT, CDR2 YYEEEE. Between the trimmed V and J ends, which lost 1 base and 6 bases, there was a span of 23 bases. CDR3 loop: CASSLLTGSSGISQPQHF. The CDR3 bases are TGTGCCAGCAGCTTGCTTACAGGGTCTTCGGGTATTAGTCAGCCCCAGCATTTT.

The chain links TRBV19 to TRBJ2-3, with D unclear. V was pared by 2 bases and J by 0 bases, with 6 bases between. The CDR3 extends over 14 amino acids. Germline V gene lookup returns CDR1 LNHDA and CDR2 SQIVND (reference sequence). CDR3 in DNA: TGTGCCAGTAGTATACCCCCTAGCACAGATACGCAGTATTTT. Translating gives CASSIPPSTDTQYF. Combining the CDR3 with reference TRBV19 and TRBJ2-3 gives the whole variable domain DGGITQSPKYLFRKEGQNVTLSCEQNLNHDAMYWYRQDPGQGLRLIYYSQIVNDFQKGDIAEGYSVSREKKESFPLTVTSAQKNPTAFYLCASSIPPSTDTQYFGPGTRLTVL.